Listed here are 20 T cell receptor beta chains from one sample, sequenced in a study of graft-versus-host responses after intestinal transplantation. For these TCRs, the target antigens are not known. Method: immunoSEQ multiplex PCR; TCRdb's copy keeps in-frame clones and lacks some. The repertoire has over 100,000 clones, just under 95% of them found once; the top ten carry more than 0.1%. The material sequenced was unstimulated CD4+ T cells sorted from spleen or lymph node cells, taken before intestinal transplant. These receptors were obtained from a human donor who received an intestinal transplant.

V gene TRBV7-2 combines with J gene TRBJ1-1; D not certain. The ends were cut back, 3 bases at V and 4 bases at J, with 15 bases in the middle. This CDR3 is 15 amino acids long. Looked up from germline, CDR1 is SGHTA and CDR2 is FQGNSA. CDR3 residues: CASSFGVVGSTEAFF. The CDR3 DNA reads TGTGCCAGCAGCTTTGGGGTGGTCGGAAGCACTGAAGCTTTCTTT.

Comment on this clone: The sample contains more than one DNA sequence encoding this CDR3. J is TRBJ2-5 and V is TRBV18; no clear D gene. Trimming cost V 0 bases and J 4 bases, with 3 bases left between them. This CDR3 spans 12 amino acids. Per the germline V gene, CDR1 is KGHSH and CDR2 is LQKENI. In nucleotides, the CDR3 is TGTGCCAGCTCACCACCGGGAGAGACCCAGTACTTC. This gives the protein CASSPPGETQYF.

This sequence joins TRBV5-1 and TRBJ2-7; D gene ambiguous. CDR1 and CDR2 (germline): SGHRS, YFSETQ. V was cut by 4 bases and J by 0 bases, with 11 bases left in between. The CDR3 contains 14 residues. CDR3 in DNA: TGCGCCAGCAGCCCAATCTCTAGCTCCTACGAGCAGTACTTC. It yields the protein CASSPISSSYEQYF.

V usage is TRBV5-1 and J usage is TRBJ2-6; D is undetermined. The germline V and J ends were trimmed by 1 base and 4 bases, with 6 bases remaining between them. From germline, CDR1 is SGHRS and CDR2 YFSETQ. The CDR3 consists of 14 residues. For the CDR3, the DNA is TGCGCCAGCAGCTTGCGGCGGGGGGCCAACGTCCTGACTTTC. This codes for CASSLRRGANVLTF.

Only one count was recorded for this clone. The chain links TRBV18 to TRBJ2-4, with D perhaps TRBD2 (6 bases). Trimming removed 2 bases from V and 0 bases from J, with 14 bases in between. The CDR3 runs 17 residues. The V gene's germline CDR1 is KGHSH and CDR2 LQKENI. For the CDR3, the DNA is TGTGCCAGCTCACCATGGGGGGAAACTCTAGCCAAAAACATTCAGTACTTC. It specifies CASSPWGETLAKNIQYF.

The chain couples TRBV9 to TRBJ2-2; D is unclear. Germline V lookup: CDR1 SGDLS, CDR2 YYNGEE. V lost 1 base to trimming and J lost 5 bases, with 3 bases between them. The CDR3 is 12 amino acids. The CDR3 loop is CASSVWTGELFF. The CDR3 DNA reads TGTGCCAGCAGCGTATGGACCGGGGAGCTGTTTTTT. The whole variable domain, filled in from reference TRBV9 and TRBJ2-2, reads DSGVTQTPKHLITATGQRVTLRCSPRSGDLSVYWYQQSLDQGLQFLIQYYNGEERAKGNILERFSAQQFPDLHSELNLSSLELGDSALYFCASSVWTGELFFGEGSRLTVL.

The CDR3 region has the DNA TGTGCCAGCTCACCACCGGGCAGGGGCAATCAGCCCCAGCATTTT. The encoded protein is CASSPPGRGNQPQHF. J is TRBJ1-5 and V is TRBV18; tentatively, D is TRBD1 (5 bases). Germline CDR1 reads KGHSH; CDR2 reads LQKENI. The CDR3 length is 15 residues. V lost 0 bases and J 2 bases, leaving 8 bases between the germline ends.

This clone was seen only a few times. The chain joins TRBV5-6 to TRBJ2-3; D is unresolved. Trimming took off 2 bases at V and 2 bases at J, with 0 bases between the two ends. The germline CDR1 and CDR2 sequences are SGHDT and YYEEEE. The CDR3 contains 11 residues. CDR3: CASSFTDTQYF. In nucleotides, the CDR3 is TGTGCCAGCAGCTTCACAGATACGCAGTATTTT.

The chain is built from TRBV7-2 and TRBJ2-1; D remains ambiguous. The CDR3 length is 13 residues. Trimming stripped 4 bases from V and 1 base from J, with 5 bases between. CDR1 is SGHTA, CDR2 FQGNSA, per germline. This CDR3 reads CASSSASYNEQFF. The CDR3 region has the DNA TGTGCCAGCAGCTCCGCGTCCTACAATGAGCAGTTCTTC.

The V gene is TRBV6-5, the J gene TRBJ2-3; D is ambiguous. Germline lookup yields CDR1 MNHEY and CDR2 SVGAGI. V lost 5 bases, J lost 3 bases, and 9 bases lay in between. This CDR3 is built from 13 residues. CDR3 in amino acids: CASSTRRTDTQYF. Here the CDR3 DNA reads TGTGCCAGCAGTACCCGTCGAACAGATACGCAGTATTTT.

The V call is TRBV25-1, the J call TRBJ2-7, with 9 bases aligning to TRBD2. CDR1 is MGHDK and CDR2 is SYGVNS in the germline V gene. Germline trimming cut 4 bases from V and 6 bases from J; bases unmatched to any gene: 10. The CDR3 runs 15 residues. DNA of the CDR3: TGTGCCAGCAGTGGGAGACTAGCGGTATGGGGCGAGCAGTACTTC. This sequence encodes CASSGRLAVWGEQYF.

The CDR3 sequence is CASSQTRGTDTQYF. The CDR3 DNA is TGTGCCAGCAGCCAGACTAGAGGAACAGATACGCAGTATTTT. The chain recombines TRBV5-6 with TRBJ2-3; D is perhaps TRBD2 (6 bases). CDR1 is SGHDT, CDR2 YYEEEE, per germline. This CDR3 contains 14 residues. With 4 bases removed from V and 3 bases from J, the gap between germline ends came to 12 bases.

V and J are TRBV6-1 and TRBJ1-1; D uncertain. This CDR3 has 14 amino acids. With 7 bases removed from V and 0 bases from J, the gap between germline ends came to 12 bases. CDR1 is MNHNS, CDR2 SASEGT, per germline. The chain's CDR3 is CASTGWFMNTEAFF. CDR3 bases: TGTGCCAGCACCGGCTGGTTCATGAACACTGAAGCTTTCTTT.

The J gene is TRBJ2-1, the V gene TRBV4-2; D remains ambiguous. Per the germline V gene, CDR1 is LGHNA and CDR2 is YNFKEQ. Trimming stripped 0 bases from V and 2 bases from J, with 14 bases between. The CDR3 length is 17 residues. The CDR3 sequence is CASSQEVAVRAYNEQFF. CDR3 sequence (DNA): TGTGCCAGCAGCCAAGAAGTGGCTGTACGGGCCTACAATGAGCAGTTCTTC.

V usage is TRBV7-6 and J usage is TRBJ2-7; 8 bases are a match to TRBD1. The CDR3 runs 18 residues. V dropped 1 base and J dropped 7; count of bases not matched to a gene: 18. Germline CDR1 is SGHVS and CDR2 is FNYEAQ. CDR3 region: CASSLEFQGQDFHREQYF. In nucleotides, the CDR3 is TGTGCCAGCAGCTTAGAATTTCAGGGACAGGACTTCCACCGAGAGCAGTACTTC.

The V call is TRBV6-6, the J call TRBJ1-2; D gene ambiguous. Between the trimmed V and J ends, which lost 7 bases and 0 bases, there was a span of 12 bases. Germline loops: CDR1 MNHNY, CDR2 SVGAGI (reference sequence). The length of the CDR3 is 14 residues. CDR3 sequence (DNA): TGTGCCAGCACTCAAGACCTCGCTAACTATGGCTACACCTTC. Residues: CASTQDLANYGYTF.

J is TRBJ2-1 and V is TRBV6-1, with a possible D match to TRBD1 (5 bases). Trimming pared 5 bases from V and 8 bases from J, leaving 19 bases between. CDR3 length: 15 amino acids. Germline V gene data show CDR1 as MNHNS and CDR2 as SASEGT. CDR3 nucleotides: TGTGCCAGCAGTTTCCTGTTGGGGCCTGAGGATGAGCAGTTCTTC. Amino acid sequence: CASSFLLGPEDEQFF.

The chain recombines TRBV10-3 with TRBJ2-1; 7 bases are shared with TRBD1. The trim removed 4 bases at V and 0 bases at J, leaving 12 bases unmatched. This CDR3 spans 18 amino acids. Germline CDR1 reads ENHRY; CDR2 reads SYGVKD. CDR3 DNA sequence: TGTGCCATCAGTGGAGGGCGGGCCGACAGGGCCTCCTACAATGAGCAGTTCTTC. It specifies CAISGGRADRASYNEQFF.

The gene calls are TRBV10-3 and TRBJ2-7, with D possibly being TRBD1 or TRBD2 (5 bases each). Trimming shortened V by 3 bases and J by 6 bases, and 6 bases separated the two germline ends. CDR1 and CDR2 (germline): ENHRY, SYGVKD. This CDR3 is 11 amino acids long. CDR3 sequence (DNA): TGTGCCATCAGTGATGGGGGCGAGCAGTACTTC. Translated, it gives CAISDGGEQYF.

The chain recombines TRBV28 with TRBJ1-4; D remains unclear. Trimming shortened V by 5 bases and J by 10 bases, and 8 bases separated the two germline ends. From germline, CDR1 is MDHEN and CDR2 SYDVKM. CDR3 length equals 11 residues. This chain's CDR3 is CASSPAGKLFF. In DNA form, the CDR3 reads TGTGCCAGCAGTCCCGCGGGAAAACTGTTTTTT.